These 26 T cell receptor beta chains originate from one sample sequenced in a study of cytotoxic CD8 clonotypes in ibrutinib-treated CLL. Profiled with immunoSEQ multiplex PCR; TCRdb holds only in-frame clones, not every one. The data hold tens of thousands of clones, with over 70% observed a single time. Source: PBMCs, taken at disease progression, from a patient treated with ibrutinib. The source of these receptors is a human donor with chronic lymphocytic leukemia.

Only a few counts were recorded for this clone. J is TRBJ1-1 and V is TRBV19; D perhaps matches TRBD1 (5 bases). In germline, CDR1 is LNHDA, CDR2 SQIVND (reference sequence). The CDR3 covers 16 residues. V was shortened by 1 base and J by 3 bases, with 15 bases between the two germline ends. CDR3 region: CASSIGEGRRDTEAFF. CDR3 nucleotides: TGTGCCAGTAGTATAGGAGAGGGGCGGAGGGACACTGAAGCTTTCTTT.

The chain is built from TRBV27 and TRBJ1-1; tentative D call: TRBD1 (6 bases). Germline V gene lookup returns CDR1 MNHEY and CDR2 SMNVEV (reference sequence). CDR3 length equals 14 residues. Trimming took off 6 bases at V and 5 bases at J, with 16 bases between the two ends. The CDR3 region is CASSLQGKGTEAFF. The CDR3 DNA reads as TGTGCCAGCAGCCTACAGGGAAAGGGGACTGAAGCTTTCTTT.

V gene TRBV14 combines with J gene TRBJ2-1, with 9 bases fitting TRBD2. Germline lookup yields CDR1 SGHDN and CDR2 FVKESK. With V trimmed by 2 bases and J by 4 bases, 3 bases remained unmatched. The CDR3 has 15 residues. CDR3 DNA: TGTGCCAGCAGCCAAAGGCGGGGGGGTTACAATGAGCAGTTCTTC. The encoded protein is CASSQRRGGYNEQFF.

The chain is built from TRBV5-1 and TRBJ1-1; 8 positions match TRBD1. V shed 0 bases and J 7 bases; nucleotides not matched to a gene: 11. The length of the CDR3 is 16 residues. CDR1 is SGHRS and CDR2 is YFSETQ in the germline V gene. The CDR3: CASSLVSGQGSGEAFF. The CDR3 coding sequence is TGCGCCAGCAGCTTGGTTTCTGGACAGGGTTCGGGTGAAGCTTTCTTT.

The rearrangement uses TRBV6-5 and TRBJ2-1; D is possibly TRBD2 (5 bases). Per germline, CDR1 MNHEY and CDR2 SVGAGI. The V end lost 5 bases, the J end lost 8 bases, and 7 bases lay between the germline ends. The CDR3 has 11 residues. CDR3 in amino acids: CASSPRDEQFF. The CDR3 coding sequence is TGTGCCAGCAGTCCGAGGGATGAGCAGTTCTTC.

This clone turned up a few times. The chain links TRBV4-2 to TRBJ2-5, with TRBD2 as a possible D gene (6 bases). CDR3 size: 13 residues. V dropped 5 bases and J dropped 4 bases, with 11 bases sitting between them. In germline, CDR1 is LGHNA, CDR2 YNFKEQ. The CDR3 DNA is TGTGCCAGCAGCGAAAGGAGGGGAGAGACCCAGTACTTC. Its protein is CASSERRGETQYF.

In the case of this clone: The junction departs from the called germline gene at one end, perhaps through a read error. V and J are TRBV7-7 and TRBJ2-5; TRBD1 agrees at 7 bases. The CDR3 covers 15 residues. Germline CDR1 SSHAT, CDR2 FNYEAQ (reference sequence). The CDR3 bases are TGTGCTAGCAGCGTAGGGACAGCACCTAAAGAGACCCAGTACTTC. It encodes CASSVGTAPKETQYF. The complete variable domain, with remaining parts taken from reference TRBV7-7 and TRBJ2-5, reads GAGVSQSPRYKVTKRGQDVTLRCDPISSHATLYWYQQALGQGPEFLTYFNYEAQPDKSGLPSDRFSAERPEGSISTLTIQRTEQRDSAMYRCASSVGTAPKETQYFGPGTRLLVL.

This chain joins TRBV5-4 and TRBJ1-2, with 7 bases identical to TRBD1. The V gene end was trimmed by 2 bases and the J gene end by 8 bases; junction bases not matched to a gene: 12. The CDR3 extends over 15 amino acids. CDR1 SGHNT and CDR2 YYREEE come from the germline V gene (reference sequence). CDR3 amino acids: CASSLDQTGTSGYTF. Here the CDR3 DNA reads TGTGCCAGCAGCTTAGACCAGACAGGGACAAGCGGCTACACCTTC.

The V gene is TRBV7-9, the J gene TRBJ2-3, with TRBD2 matching 7 bases. This CDR3 contains 12 residues. The V gene end was trimmed by 8 bases and the J gene end by 1 base; junction bases not matched to a gene: 0. Per the germline V gene, CDR1 is SEHNR and CDR2 is FQNEAQ (reference sequence). The CDR3 nucleotides are TGTGCCAGCCGGGGGGGCACAGATACGCAGTATTTT. Protein sequence: CASRGGTDTQYF. Full variable domain (remainder filled in from reference TRBV7-9 and TRBJ2-3): DTGVSQNPRHKITKRGQNVTFRCDPISEHNRLYWYRQTLGQGPEFLTYFQNEAQLEKSRLLSDRFSAERPKGSFSTLEIQRTEQGDSAMYLCASRGGTDTQYFGPGTRLTVL.

The J gene is TRBJ2-3, the V gene TRBV27; D gene uncertain. There are 15 residues in the CDR3. Germline V gene lookup returns CDR1 MNHEY and CDR2 SMNVEV (reference sequence). Trimming took off 2 bases at V and 3 bases at J, with 12 bases between the two ends. The CDR3 region has the DNA TGTGCCAGCAGTTTAATCACTCCCGGGACAGATACGCAGTATTTT. Protein sequence: CASSLITPGTDTQYF.

The rearrangement uses TRBV5-1 and TRBJ2-5, with D perhaps TRBD2 (6 bases). Trimming stripped 2 bases from V and 1 base from J, with 9 bases between. The CDR3 contains 14 residues. Germline loops: CDR1 SGHRS, CDR2 YFSETQ. The CDR3 reads CASSFGGVQETQYF. The CDR3 DNA reads TGCGCCAGCAGCTTTGGAGGGGTCCAAGAGACCCAGTACTTC.

This rearrangement joins TRBV5-1 to TRBJ2-2, with D unresolved. Trimming took 3 bases from V and 1 from J, leaving 10 bases between them. The germline V gene encodes CDR1 SGHRS and CDR2 YFSETQ. CDR3 length equals 15 residues. This CDR3 is CASSYQEENTGELFF. The CDR3 coding sequence is TGCGCCAGCAGCTACCAGGAAGAGAACACCGGGGAGCTGTTTTTT.

The chain employs TRBV19 and TRBJ2-3; no clear D gene. The CDR3 loop spans 15 amino acids. From germline, CDR1 is LNHDA and CDR2 SQIVND (reference sequence). V was cut by 8 bases and J by 2 bases, with 17 bases left in between. CDR3 sequence reads: CASYVGRNFTDTQYF. The CDR3 DNA is TGTGCCAGTTACGTCGGACGAAATTTCACAGATACGCAGTATTTT.

J is TRBJ2-1 and V is TRBV6-1, with 11 nucleotides matching TRBD2. From germline, CDR1 is MNHNS and CDR2 SASEGT. The V gene end was trimmed by 4 bases and the J gene end by 8 bases; junction bases not matched to a gene: 4. The CDR3 sequence is 14 residues long. CDR3 sequence reads: CASSVAGGRDEQFF. CDR3 nucleotides: TGTGCCAGCAGTGTAGCGGGGGGGCGAGATGAGCAGTTCTTC.

The chain couples TRBV18 to TRBJ1-2, with 7 bases aligning to TRBD1. Losses at the gene ends were 10 bases for V and 3 bases for J; bases not matched to a gene: 8. The CDR3 extends over 13 amino acids. The germline V gene encodes CDR1 KGHSH and CDR2 LQKENI. The CDR3 bases are TGTGCCACCGGACGTACAGGGGACTATGGCTACACCTTC. Protein sequence: CATGRTGDYGYTF.

The rearrangement links TRBV6-5 to TRBJ1-5, with D hard to call. The CDR3 covers 15 residues. The V gene's germline CDR1 is MNHEY and CDR2 SVGAGI. Trimming shortened V by 8 bases and J by 3 bases, and 17 bases separated the two germline ends. This CDR3 is CASGAPTGINQPQHF. CDR3 coding DNA: TGTGCCAGCGGCGCCCCGACGGGGATCAATCAGCCCCAGCATTTT.

This sequence joins TRBV9 and TRBJ1-5; 9 bases are a match to TRBD1. V was pared by 4 bases and J by 4 bases, with 9 bases of the junction left unmatched. Germline CDR1 and CDR2: SGDLS and YYNGEE. The CDR3 extends over 16 amino acids. CDR3 bases: TGTGCCAGCAGCCCGACAGGGGGGTTTCCTAATCAGCCCCAGCATTTT. Amino acid sequence: CASSPTGGFPNQPQHF.

V is TRBV7-2 and J is TRBJ1-1; TRBD1 matches 8 bases. V lost 5 bases to trimming and J lost 4 bases; unmatched junction nucleotides: 6. The V gene's germline CDR1 is SGHTA and CDR2 FQGNSA. The CDR3 loop spans 14 amino acids. The CDR3 sequence is CASSPRTGGTEAFF. The CDR3 DNA follows: TGTGCCAGCAGCCCCCGTACAGGGGGCACTGAAGCTTTCTTT.

The genes are TRBV10-3 and TRBJ1-1; possible D gene TRBD1, 6 bases. Germline CDR1 is ENHRY and CDR2 is SYGVKD. The V gene lost 6 bases and the J gene lost 0 bases, with 8 bases spanning the gap. The CDR3 length is 13 residues. The CDR3 DNA sequence: TGTGCCATCAGGGACAGTGTGAACACTGAAGCTTTCTTT. Translating it yields CAIRDSVNTEAFF.

The table lists this clone with a count of one. The chain is built from TRBV15 and TRBJ2-1, with a weak D call TRBD1 (7 bases). This CDR3 spans 15 amino acids. Trimming stripped 5 bases from V and 6 bases from J, with 17 bases between. Germline CDR1 LNHNV, CDR2 YYDKDF (reference sequence). CDR3 residues: CATSLGRGVINEQFF. The DNA for the CDR3 is TGTGCCACCAGCCTAGGCAGGGGGGTCATCAATGAGCAGTTCTTC.

This clone was found a few times. This chain connects TRBV19 to TRBJ1-2; possible D gene TRBD1, 5 bases. The CDR3 runs 14 residues. V was pared by 2 bases and J by 3 bases, with 10 bases between. CDR1 and CDR2 (germline): LNHDA, SQIVND (reference sequence). This CDR3 reads CASSIRDVDYGYTF. In DNA form, the CDR3 reads TGTGCCAGTAGTATACGGGACGTAGACTATGGCTACACCTTC.

This clone was counted a single time. V and J are TRBV29-1 and TRBJ2-1; the D gene is possibly TRBD2 (6 bases). V dropped 7 bases and J dropped 8 bases, with 18 bases sitting between them. Germline V gene lookup returns CDR1 SQVTM and CDR2 ANQGSEA. The CDR3 consists of 13 residues. CDR3 sequence: CSAPTGVSDEQFF. The CDR3 DNA is TGCAGCGCCCCCACGGGGGTCTCGGATGAGCAGTTCTTC.

The CDR3 loop is CAISSTASGNTIYF. In nucleotides, the CDR3 is TGTGCCATCAGTTCGACAGCTTCGGGAAACACCATATATTTT. This sequence joins TRBV10-3 and TRBJ1-3, with D tentatively TRBD1 (5 bases). The CDR3 extends over 14 amino acids. Germline assignment: CDR1 ENHRY and CDR2 SYGVKD. V was clipped by 5 bases and J by 4 bases, with 12 bases between them.

CDR3 protein: CASSEPAWGETQYF. The CDR3 DNA is TGTGCCAGCAGTGAGCCGGCCTGGGGGGAGACCCAGTACTTC. The V call is TRBV25-1, the J call TRBJ2-5; D is tentatively TRBD1 or TRBD2 (5 bases each). Germline V CDR1 and CDR2: MGHDK, SYGVNS. The V end was cut by 3 bases, the J end by 5 bases, with 13 bases between. The CDR3 has 14 amino acids.

The chain uses TRBV19 and TRBJ1-1; a weak D match, TRBD1 (5 bases). Germline V gives CDR1 LNHDA, CDR2 SQIVND (reference sequence). CDR3 length: 13 residues. V was pared by 4 bases and J by 6 bases, with 12 bases between. CDR3 bases: TGTGCCAGTAGTACCCGGGACGGGCCTGAAGCTTTCTTT. It encodes CASSTRDGPEAFF.

The rearrangement links TRBV5-1 to TRBJ2-5; D is perhaps TRBD1 or TRBD2 (5 bases each). The V end lost 4 bases, the J end lost 7 bases, and 20 bases lay between the germline ends. Germline V lookup: CDR1 SGHRS, CDR2 YFSETQ. There are 15 residues in the CDR3. CDR3 sequence: CASSPDPGSGGTQYF. In DNA, the CDR3 is TGCGCCAGCAGCCCCGACCCAGGGTCTGGGGGGACCCAGTACTTC.